A selection of T cell receptor beta chains follows, all from one sample in a study of cytomegalovirus exposure and HLA in healthy donors. Profiled with immunoSEQ multiplex PCR; TCRdb holds only in-frame clones, not every one. Among 250,000 to 300,000 clones listed, 84% were seen once. The sequenced sample consisted of PBMCs. The receptors here all came from a woman in her 40s in good health and CMV-seropositive. Both conserved end residues are part of each CDR3. D genes are given only for firm matches. Clone size, where shown, is once, few, many, or a class for clones that have expanded.

D: -; size: -; V: TRBV9; J: TRBJ1-2; DNA: TGTGCCAGCAGCGTAGAGGCCTCGAGGTATGGCTACACCTTC; CDR3: CASSVEASRYGYTF
D: -; size: -; V: TRBV6-5; J: TRBJ2-1; DNA: TGTGCCAGCAGTTTCCTTCCGGCGCGATCGGGTGAGCAGTTCTTC; CDR3: CASSFLPARSGEQFF
D: TRBD1; size: -; V: TRBV19; J: TRBJ2-6; DNA: TGTGCCAGTAGTCCCGGGACAGGGAAAACTGGGGCCAACGTCCTGACTTTC; CDR3: CASSPGTGKTGANVLTF
D: -; size: -; V: TRBV18; J: TRBJ2-7; DNA: TGTGCCAGCTCACCGGGCGACAGGGACTCCGACGAGCAGTACTTC; CDR3: CASSPGDRDSDEQYF
D: TRBD1; size: -; V: TRBV28; J: TRBJ2-7; DNA: TGTGCCAGCAGTTCACAGGGGCCTACCTACGAGCAGTACTTC; CDR3: CASSSQGPTYEQYF
D: -; size: -; V: TRBV5-5; J: TRBJ2-7; DNA: TGTGCCAGCAGCTCGGGGTCCTACGAGCAGTACTTC; CDR3: CASSSGSYEQYF
D: -; size: -; V: TRBV5-5; J: TRBJ2-7; DNA: TGTGCCAGCAGCTTTAGCAGGGCTCCCTCCTACGAGCAGTACTTC; CDR3: CASSFSRAPSYEQYF
D: TRBD1; size: -; V: TRBV19; J: TRBJ1-4; DNA: TGTGCCAGTAGTCGACAGGGAATAAGCGAAAAACTGTTTTTT; CDR3: CASSRQGISEKLFF
D: TRBD1; size: -; V: TRBV6-5; J: TRBJ2-7; DNA: TGTGCCAGCAGTTGGGACAGGGTCGGAGAGCAGTACTTC; CDR3: CASSWDRVGEQYF
D: -; size: -; V: TRBV10-3; J: TRBJ1-1; DNA: TGTGCCATCAGTGAGTCGGAGGGACGCACCCTTGAAGCTTTCTTT; CDR3: CAISESEGRTLEAFF
D: TRBD1; size: -; V: TRBV27; J: TRBJ2-7; DNA: TGTGCCAGCAGTTTATTCCCAATCGGGACAGGAGAGCAGTACTTC; CDR3: CASSLFPIGTGEQYF
D: TRBD2; size: once; V: TRBV7-2; J: TRBJ2-7; DNA: TGTGCCAGCAGCTTAGCGGGAGGGCCAAAGTACGAGCAGTACTTC; CDR3: CASSLAGGPKYEQYF
D: TRBD1; size: -; V: TRBV30; J: TRBJ1-3; DNA: TGTGCCTGGAGTGAGGGGGACAGGGGATTCTCTGGAAACACCATATATTTT; CDR3: CAWSEGDRGFSGNTIYF
D: -; size: -; V: TRBV28; J: TRBJ1-5; DNA: TGTGCCAGCAGTTTCCCGGGGTACGGCAATCAGCCCCAGCATTTT; CDR3: CASSFPGYGNQPQHF
D: -; size: -; V: TRBV27; J: TRBJ1-5; DNA: TGTGCCAGCAGTTTCGGGGGGGATCAGCCCCAGCATTTT; CDR3: CASSFGGDQPQHF
D: TRBD1; size: few; V: TRBV4-2; J: TRBJ2-1; DNA: TGTGCCAGCAGCCACCCACGGGACAGGTACGACAATGAGCAGTTCTTC; CDR3: CASSHPRDRYDNEQFF
D: TRBD2; size: -; V: TRBV25-1; J: TRBJ2-2; DNA: TGTGCCAGCACGGCTAGCGGGTCGGTGAACACCGGGGAGCTGTTTTTT; CDR3: CASTASGSVNTGELFF
D: -; size: -; V: TRBV19; J: TRBJ1-2; DNA: TGTGCCAGTAGTAAGCAGGAGGCCTATGGCTACACCTTC; CDR3: CASSKQEAYGYTF
D: -; size: once; V: TRBV7-9; J: TRBJ2-7; DNA: TGTGCCAGCAGCTTCCCGGGAGTGGGCTACGAGCAGTACTTC; CDR3: CASSFPGVGYEQYF
D: TRBD2; size: -; V: TRBV15; J: TRBJ2-1; DNA: TGTGCCACCAGCAGAGATCTAGCGGGAGGTTATTCGGGTAATGAGCAGTTCTTC; CDR3: CATSRDLAGGYSGNEQFF
D: TRBD1; size: -; V: TRBV6-6; J: TRBJ1-5; DNA: TGTGCCAGCACCGTAACAGGGGGCGGGAATCAGCCCCAGCATTTT; CDR3: CASTVTGGGNQPQHF
D: -; size: few; V: TRBV28; J: TRBJ2-1; DNA: TGTGCCAGCAGTTTAGTCGGCTCCTACAATGAGCAGTTCTTC; CDR3: CASSLVGSYNEQFF
D: TRBD2; size: -; V: TRBV5-6; J: TRBJ2-7; DNA: TGTGCCAGCAGCCTTGGACTAGCGGAGGGTGAGCAGTACTTC; CDR3: CASSLGLAEGEQYF
D: TRBD2; size: -; V: TRBV2; J: TRBJ2-1; DNA: TGTGCCAGCAGTACGAAGAGCGGGAGTGTTGGGAATGAGCAGTTCTTC; CDR3: CASSTKSGSVGNEQFF